This T cell receptor beta chain was recorded in a study of T-cell memory formation after mild COVID-19. TCRdb fed the 5' RACE reads into MiXCR, producing one record per CDR3 protein. The table records fewer than 700,000 distinct CDR3 sequences, roughly 20% of them present only once. V was trimmed by 2 bases and J by 0 bases, leaving 5 bases between them. The germline gives CDR1 SGDLS, CDR2 YYNGEE. This CDR3 spans 14 amino acids. The source of this sequence is an adult woman who had mild COVID-19 (a few samples of this study predate the infection). Cell type and time point are not known. The specimen sequenced was PBMCs or a T cell subset sorted from them (not recorded which). This sequence joins TRBV9 and TRBJ2-2; no definite D call. Written as DNA, the CDR3 is TGTGCCAGCAGCGTCGATTCGAACACCGGGGAGCTGTTTTTT. It encodes CASSVDSNTGELFF.